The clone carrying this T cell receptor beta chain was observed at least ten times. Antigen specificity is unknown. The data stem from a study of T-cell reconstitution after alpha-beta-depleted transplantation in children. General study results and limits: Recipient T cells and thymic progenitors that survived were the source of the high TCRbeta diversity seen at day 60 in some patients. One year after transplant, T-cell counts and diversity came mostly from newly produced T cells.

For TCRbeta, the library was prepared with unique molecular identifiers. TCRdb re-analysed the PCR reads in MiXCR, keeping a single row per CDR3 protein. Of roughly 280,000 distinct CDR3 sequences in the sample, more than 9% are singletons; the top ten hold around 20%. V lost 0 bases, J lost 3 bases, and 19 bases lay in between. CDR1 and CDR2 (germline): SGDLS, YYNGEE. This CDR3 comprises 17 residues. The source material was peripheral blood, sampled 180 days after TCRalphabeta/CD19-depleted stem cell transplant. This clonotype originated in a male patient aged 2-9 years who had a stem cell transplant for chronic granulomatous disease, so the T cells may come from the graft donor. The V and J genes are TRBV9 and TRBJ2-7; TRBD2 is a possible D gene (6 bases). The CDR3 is CASSVECPGRLDYEQYF. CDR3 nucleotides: TGTGCCAGCAGCGTAGAGTGTCCGGGGAGGTTGGACTACGAGCAGTACTTC.